This record concerns one T cell receptor (beta chain) sequence. The V and J ends lost 4 bases and 1 base respectively, with 5 bases between them. Per the germline V gene, CDR1 is SQVTM and CDR2 is ANQGSEA. The CDR3 contains 11 residues. These data are taken from a study of cytomegalovirus exposure and HLA in healthy donors. Here immunoSEQ multiplex PCR was the method, and the copy in TCRdb shows in-frame clones only, minus some. The sample yields under 250,000 clones, over 75% seen once. The rearrangement links TRBV29-1 to TRBJ2-7; D gene ambiguous. The sample consisted of PBMCs. The receptor comes from a man aged 18 to 30 in good health and CMV-seropositive. CDR3 loop: CSVVGSYEQYF. DNA of the CDR3: TGCAGCGTTGTGGGATCCTACGAGCAGTACTTC.